This TCR beta chain emerged from a study of neoadjuvant anti-PD-1 for oral cavity cancer. Between the trimmed V and J ends, which lost 2 bases and 0 bases, there was a span of 3 bases. Germline-derived CDR1 and CDR2 are SGHTS and YDEGEE. The CDR3 has 12 amino acids. Most PBMC samples had roughly 0.45 ug input DNA in six replicates. The repertoire was sequenced with immunoSEQ multiplex PCR; TCRdb's copy has only in-frame clones and lacks some. This sample carries about 6,900 clones, about 80% of them seen once, and the ten largest clones take about 3.5%. The chain recombines TRBV5-8 with TRBJ2-7; D not certain. The input for sequencing was PBMCs, taken before nivolumab (anti-PD-1) treatment. The clonotype comes from a person between 40 and 85 years old with oral cavity squamous cell carcinoma. The CDR3 loop is CASSLSSYEQYF. DNA for the CDR3: TGTGCCAGCAGCTTAAGCTCCTACGAGCAGTACTTC.